This T cell receptor beta chain was sequenced for a study of blood T cell repertoires in COVID-19. In the study overall: Whether acute or convalescent, the COVID-19 samples came from the United States, Italy and Spain. T cells, B-cell-depleted T cells, or PBMCs provided the cDNA or gDNA that served as material.

In the authors' methods: Scientists estimated how many nucleated cells there were by amplifying reference gene primers. Clones were read by immunoSEQ multiplex PCR, and TCRdb kept only the in-frame ones, dropping some. D and trimming were read from the DNA, whereas the V and J calls and clone size are those reported in that table. Seen here are over 150,000 clones, around 90% observed once, and the top ten hold about 0.55%. This clone was counted a few times. This CDR3 spans 13 amino acids. V was clipped by 1 base and J by 10 bases, with 8 bases between them. The sequenced sample was peripheral blood. The J gene is TRBJ1-6, the V gene TRBV12-3 or TRBV12-4; D is undetermined. The source of this sequence is a man in his forties or fifties with acute or convalescent COVID-19. CDR3 sequence (DNA): TGTGCCAGCAGTTTAGGGGAGGAATCACCCCTCCACTTT. Protein: CASSLGEESPLHF.